One sample yielded the 13 T cell receptor beta chains listed below, sequenced in a study of control samples from healthy donors and cancer patients. Profiling relied on immunoSEQ multiplex PCR, and the TCRdb table lists in-frame clones only, not all of them. The table records about 58,000 clones, about 95% of them present only once. Sequenced: blood. These receptors were collected from a man aged 25 to 45 in good health.

J is TRBJ2-7 and V is TRBV21-1; the table gives TRBD2 as D, unverified against the DNA. TRBV21-1 is an annotated pseudogene. The CDR3 consists of 16 residues. The CDR3 reads CASSKWGGLASNEQYF. In DNA, the CDR3 is TGTGCCAGCAGCAAATGGGGTGGGTTAGCGTCCAACGAGCAGTACTTC.

The chain recombines TRBV27 with TRBJ2-7; D unclear. V lost 8 bases and J lost 0, with 8 bases in between. The CDR3 consists of 12 residues. CDR1 and CDR2 from the germline V gene are MNHEY and SMNVEV (reference sequence). CDR3 sequence reads: CASGVSSYEQYF. The DNA of the CDR3 is TGTGCCAGCGGGGTCTCCTCCTACGAGCAGTACTTC.

The V gene is TRBV3-1 (or the pseudogene TRBV3-2), the J gene TRBJ1-4; a weak D match, TRBD1 (6 bases). V was clipped by 1 base and J by 8 bases, with 23 bases between them. Germline values: CDR1 LGHDT, CDR2 YNNKEL (reference sequence). The CDR3 spans 18 residues. CDR3 amino acids: CASSQGGGPHSEKEKLFF. The CDR3, as DNA: TGTGCCAGCAGCCAAGGAGGGGGGCCCCACTCGGAGAAAGAAAAACTGTTTTTT.

The rearrangement uses TRBV2 and TRBJ1-4; possibly TRBD1 for D (6 bases). This CDR3 has 15 residues. Germline values: CDR1 SNHLY, CDR2 FYNNEI. Trimming shortened V by 6 bases and J by 2 bases, and 13 bases separated the two germline ends. The CDR3 DNA reads TGTGCCAGCAGACCTACAGGGTTTACTAATGAAAAACTGTTTTTT. It codes for CASRPTGFTNEKLFF.

The J gene is TRBJ1-2, the V gene TRBV3-1 (or the pseudogene TRBV3-2); D not resolved. Germline loops: CDR1 LGHDT, CDR2 YNNKEL (reference sequence). The CDR3 runs to 12 residues. V was trimmed by 8 bases and J by 4 bases, leaving 11 bases between them. DNA of the CDR3: TGTGCCAGCTCATGGACGTTCTATGGCTACACCTTC. This gives the protein CASSWTFYGYTF.

This chain uses TRBV30 with TRBJ1-5; D perhaps matches TRBD1 (5 bases). The CDR3 loop spans 15 amino acids. In germline, CDR1 is GTSNPN, CDR2 SVGIG (reference sequence). The germline V and J ends were trimmed by 0 bases and 7 bases, with 16 bases remaining between them. CDR3: CAWSVSIQGGQPQHF. The CDR3 DNA sequence: TGTGCCTGGAGTGTATCCATCCAGGGTGGGCAGCCCCAGCATTTT.

The chain carries TRBV3-1 (or the pseudogene TRBV3-2) and TRBJ1-5; D is undetermined. The CDR3 totals 15 residues. Trimming removed 1 base at V and 2 bases at J, with 9 bases between. From germline, CDR1 is LGHDT and CDR2 YNNKEL (reference sequence). The CDR3 spells CASSQGTSGNQPQHF. The CDR3 nucleotides read TGTGCCAGCAGCCAAGGTACGTCGGGCAATCAGCCCCAGCATTTT.

The chain couples TRBV9 to TRBJ1-1, with D possibly being TRBD1 (5 bases). Germline assignment: CDR1 SGDLS and CDR2 YYNGEE. With 1 base removed from V and 3 bases from J, the gap between germline ends came to 10 bases. There are 14 residues in the CDR3. The CDR3 DNA reads as TGTGCCAGCAGCGTACGACAGTGGGACACTGAAGCTTTCTTT. As protein: CASSVRQWDTEAFF.

This chain joins TRBV21-1 and TRBJ1-2. TRBV21-1 is a pseudogene. The CDR3 has 19 amino acids. DNA for the CDR3: TGTGCCAGCAGCAAATGGGGGGGAAATAGTACAGGGCTTTTCTATGGCTACACCTTC. Translation gives CASSKWGGNSTGLFYGYTF.

V is TRBV7-2 and J is TRBJ2-7; the D is unclear. The V and J ends lost 1 base and 2 bases respectively, with 6 bases between them. The V gene's germline CDR1 is SGHTA and CDR2 FQGNSA. The CDR3 has 13 residues. CDR3 bases: TGTGCCAGCAGCTTAGATCTTCCCTACGAGCAGTACTTC. Protein: CASSLDLPYEQYF.

V gene TRBV12-5 combines with J gene TRBJ2-1, with 9 bases fitting TRBD1. J lost 1 base, V lost 1 base, and 11 bases had no gene match. This CDR3 contains 19 residues. Germline CDR1 reads LGHNT; CDR2 reads FRNRAP. CDR3 amino acids: CASGLAGTGFPVSYNEQFF. The CDR3 DNA follows: TGTGCTAGTGGTTTGGCTGGGACAGGGTTCCCTGTGTCCTACAATGAGCAGTTCTTC.

V usage is TRBV5-1 and J usage is TRBJ2-3; D is tentatively TRBD1 or TRBD2 (5 bases each). Germline V lookup: CDR1 SGHRS, CDR2 YFSETQ. The CDR3 loop spans 15 amino acids. The V end was cut by 0 bases, the J end by 0 bases, with 8 bases between. CDR3: CASSLDRTSTDTQYF. The CDR3 region has the DNA TGCGCCAGCAGCTTGGACAGGACTAGCACAGATACGCAGTATTTT.

In its sample, this clone was seen once. V usage is TRBV2 and J usage is TRBJ2-4; either TRBD1 or TRBD2 may fit D (5 bases each). The CDR3 has 17 amino acids. CDR1 is SNHLY, CDR2 FYNNEI, per germline. Trimming shortened V by 8 bases and J by 0 bases, and 20 bases separated the two germline ends. The CDR3 DNA follows: TGTGCCAGCGCCGGGACGGAGCCTGACTTAGCCAAAAACATTCAGTACTTC. This translates into CASAGTEPDLAKNIQYF.